Sequencing of this T cell receptor beta chain was carried out in a study of blood T cell repertoires in COVID-19. Assay: immunoSEQ multiplex PCR; the TCRdb copy retains only in-frame clones and omits some. The table lists 110,000 to 150,000 clones, about 90% of them singletons. The V segment lost 3 bases and the J segment 7 bases; nucleotides outside the gene matches: 13. Germline CDR1 and CDR2: SGHKS and YYEKEE (reference sequence). This CDR3 comprises 16 residues. This TCR came from a woman aged 45-59 years with acute or convalescent COVID-19. The rearrangement uses TRBV5-5 and TRBJ2-3, with 8 bases fitting TRBD2. Sequenced sample: peripheral blood. As DNA, the CDR3 is TGTGCCAGCAGCTACGGGGGGGCCCCACAAGTGAATACGCAGTATTTT. It translates to CASSYGGAPQVNTQYF.